These 13 T cell receptor beta chains share one sample of origin, sequenced in a study of beta chain features in type 1 diabetes. The whole isolated RNA underwent reverse transcription, so sequencing captured expressed TCRB transcripts. Produced via immunoSEQ multiplex PCR; TCRdb's table is partial and in-frame only. This sample has about 370,000 clones; over 8.5% occur once, and the top ten carry 0.45% to 0.65%. General observations from the study: Within each of all four CD4+ subsets, Type 1 diabetes patients had TCRB CDR3s that were moderately but significantly shorter.

Their cognate antigens are unknown. Sequences were obtained from central memory CD4+ T cells from blood. The source is a man younger than 40 with type 1 diabetes.

V gene TRBV6-1 combines with J gene TRBJ1-2, with D hard to call. CDR3 size: 12 residues. Germline V gene data show CDR1 as MNHNS and CDR2 as SASEGT. Trimming shortened V by 5 bases and J by 7 bases, and 11 bases separated the two germline ends. The CDR3 region is CASSWVPGGYTF. The CDR3 coding sequence is TGTGCCAGCAGTTGGGTGCCTGGTGGCTACACCTTC.

The genes are TRBV4-1 and TRBJ2-7; TRBD1 or TRBD2 may be the D gene (6 bases each). From germline, CDR1 is MGHRA and CDR2 YSYEKL. The length of the CDR3 is 17 residues. The V end was cut by 0 bases, the J end by 2 bases, with 17 bases between. CDR3 nucleotides: TGCGCCAGCAGCCAAGATTCAGGGGTAGGACTAACCTACGAGCAGTACTTC. Translation: CASSQDSGVGLTYEQYF.

About this clone: This may be a read error, as it is one base from a much larger clone. The gene calls are TRBV6-5 and TRBJ2-3; D call uncertain. Germline lookup yields CDR1 MNHEY and CDR2 SVGAGI. Trimming removed 8 bases from V and 0 bases from J, with 6 bases in between. The CDR3 sequence is 12 residues long. The CDR3 bases are TGTGCCAGCGGGGATAGCACAGATACGCAGTATTTT. Translation gives CASGDSTDTQYF.

The chain joins TRBV19 to TRBJ1-1, with D possibly being TRBD1 (6 bases). This CDR3 has 13 amino acids. Trimming stripped 7 bases from V and 5 bases from J, with 14 bases between. Looked up from germline, CDR1 is LNHDA and CDR2 is SQIVND (reference sequence). As DNA, the CDR3 is TGTGCCAGTAACCAAAACAGGGCGACTGAAGCTTTCTTT. Translated, it gives CASNQNRATEAFF.

The chain combines TRBV6-5 with TRBJ2-7; 7 nucleotides match TRBD1. V shed 4 bases and J 1 base; nucleotides not matched to a gene: 1. The CDR3 contains 13 residues. Germline V gives CDR1 MNHEY, CDR2 SVGAGI. The CDR3 nucleotides are TGTGCCAGCAGTTGGGACAGATCCTACGAGCAGTACTTC. This codes for CASSWDRSYEQYF.

This chain joins TRBV7-9 and TRBJ1-5; TRBD1 aligns across 8 bases. This CDR3 spans 15 amino acids. V shed 3 bases and J 7 bases; nucleotides not matched to a gene: 8. Germline V lookup: CDR1 SEHNR, CDR2 FQNEAQ (reference sequence). Written as DNA, the CDR3 is TGTGCCAGCAGCTTGGACAGGGCGAGGGAGCAGCCCCAGCATTTT. Translation: CASSLDRAREQPQHF.

The chain employs TRBV6-4 and TRBJ2-7; TRBD1 agrees at 8 bases. After removal of 6 bases from V and 6 bases from J, the junction contained 13 bases not matched to a gene. Germline V lookup: CDR1 MRHNA, CDR2 SNTAGT. The CDR3 has 15 residues. The CDR3 nucleotides read TGTGCCAGCAGCGTCGTCGGGACAGGAGACGGCGAGCAGTACTTC. Protein: CASSVVGTGDGEQYF.

This clone turned up a few times. The rearrangement joins TRBV6-1 to TRBJ2-5; TRBD2 agrees at 8 bases. The germline CDR1 and CDR2 sequences are MNHNS and SASEGT. J was trimmed by 4 bases and V by 7 bases; bases with no gene match: 11. The CDR3 sequence is 15 residues long. CDR3 nucleotide sequence: TGTGCCAGCATTGGAACTAGCGGAGGGGGAGAGACCCAGTACTTC. It codes for CASIGTSGGGETQYF.

This clone has more than one count but fewer than ten. The rearrangement joins TRBV7-8 to TRBJ2-7; tentatively, D is TRBD2 (7 bases). Trimming took off 2 bases at V and 3 bases at J, with 8 bases between the two ends. CDR1 is SGHVS and CDR2 is FQNEAQ in the germline V gene. The CDR3 totals 13 residues. In nucleotides, the CDR3 is TGTGCCAGCAGCTTAAGGGGGGGCTACGAGCAGTACTTC. Translation gives CASSLRGGYEQYF.

This clone has more than one count but fewer than ten. This chain joins TRBV28 and TRBJ2-3; no reliable D call. In germline, CDR1 is MDHEN, CDR2 SYDVKM. The CDR3 has 16 amino acids. Deletions cut 4 bases from V and 0 bases from J, with 14 bases between. In DNA form, the CDR3 reads TGTGCCAGCAGTTCCGCTGGCGGCCCTAGCACAGATACGCAGTATTTT. Its translation: CASSSAGGPSTDTQYF.

This clone was seen more than once but under ten times. This could be a read error, since a much larger clone is one nucleotide away. V usage is TRBV5-4 and J usage is TRBJ2-1; D might be TRBD2 (6 bases). From germline, CDR1 is SGHNT and CDR2 YYREEE (reference sequence). The CDR3 has 13 amino acids. V lost 4 bases and J lost 10, with 15 bases in between. This CDR3 is CASSQEWREEQFF. As DNA, the CDR3 is TGTGCCAGCAGCCAAGAGTGGAGGGAAGAGCAGTTCTTC.

In the case of this clone: Other DNA sequences within the sample encode an identical CDR3. The rearrangement links TRBV28 to TRBJ2-6; D call uncertain. The CDR3 totals 13 residues. V lost 4 bases and J lost 4, with 5 bases in between. In germline, CDR1 is MDHEN, CDR2 SYDVKM. Here the CDR3 DNA reads TGTGCCAGCAGTTCGACAGGGGCCAACGTCCTGACTTTC. Translated: CASSSTGANVLTF. Filled out from reference TRBV28 and TRBJ2-6, the complete variable domain reads DVKVTQSSRYLVKRTGEKVFLECVQDMDHENMFWYRQDPGLGLRLIYFSYDVKMKEKGDIPEGYSVSREKKERFSLILESASTNQTSMYLCASSSTGANVLTFGAGSRLTVL.

The chain employs TRBV7-8 and TRBJ2-7; D is unresolved. Looked up from germline, CDR1 is SGHVS and CDR2 is FQNEAQ. V was shortened by 4 bases and J by 3 bases, with 16 bases between the two germline ends. CDR3 length: 15 residues. CDR3 sequence: CASSSRPDRSYEQYF. The CDR3 DNA sequence: TGTGCCAGCAGCTCCCGACCGGATAGGAGCTACGAGCAGTACTTC.